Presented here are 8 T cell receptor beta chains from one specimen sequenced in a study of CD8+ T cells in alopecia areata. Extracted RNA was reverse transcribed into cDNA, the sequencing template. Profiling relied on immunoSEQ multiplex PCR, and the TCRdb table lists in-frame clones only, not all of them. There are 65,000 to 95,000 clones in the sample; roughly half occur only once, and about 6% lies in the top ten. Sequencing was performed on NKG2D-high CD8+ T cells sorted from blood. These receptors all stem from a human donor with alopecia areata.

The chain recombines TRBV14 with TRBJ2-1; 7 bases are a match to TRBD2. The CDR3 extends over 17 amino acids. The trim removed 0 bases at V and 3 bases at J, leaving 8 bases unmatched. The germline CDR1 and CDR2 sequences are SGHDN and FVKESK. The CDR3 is CASSQDGDGGYYNEQFF. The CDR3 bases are TGTGCCAGCAGCCAAGATGGGGACGGGGGGTACTACAATGAGCAGTTCTTC.

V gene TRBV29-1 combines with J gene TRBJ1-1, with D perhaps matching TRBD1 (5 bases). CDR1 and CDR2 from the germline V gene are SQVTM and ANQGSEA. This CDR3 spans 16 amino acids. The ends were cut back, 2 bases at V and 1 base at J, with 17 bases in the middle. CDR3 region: CSVESQGPRANTEAFF. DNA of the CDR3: TGCAGCGTTGAATCTCAGGGTCCGCGGGCGAACACTGAAGCTTTCTTT.

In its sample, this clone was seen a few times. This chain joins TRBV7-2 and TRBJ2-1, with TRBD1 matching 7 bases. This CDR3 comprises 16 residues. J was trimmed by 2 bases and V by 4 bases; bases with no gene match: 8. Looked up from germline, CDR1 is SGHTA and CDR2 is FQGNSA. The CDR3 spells CASSYDRAQAYNEQFF. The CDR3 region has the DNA TGTGCCAGCAGCTATGACAGGGCGCAAGCCTACAATGAGCAGTTCTTC.

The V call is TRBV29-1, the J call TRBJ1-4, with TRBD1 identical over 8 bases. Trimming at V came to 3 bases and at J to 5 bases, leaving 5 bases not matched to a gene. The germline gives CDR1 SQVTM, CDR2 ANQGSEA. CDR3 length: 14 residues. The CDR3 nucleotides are TGCAGCGTTGACCGACAGGGGATAAATGAAAAACTGTTTTTT. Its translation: CSVDRQGINEKLFF.

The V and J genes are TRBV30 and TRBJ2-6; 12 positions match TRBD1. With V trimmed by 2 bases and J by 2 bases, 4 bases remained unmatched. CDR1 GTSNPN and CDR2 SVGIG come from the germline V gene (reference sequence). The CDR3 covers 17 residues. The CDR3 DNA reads TGTGCCTGGAGTCCCGGGACAGGGGGCCCTGGGGCCAACGTCCTGACTTTC. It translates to CAWSPGTGGPGANVLTF. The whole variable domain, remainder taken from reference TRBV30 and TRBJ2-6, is SQTIHQWPATLVQPVGSPLSLECTVEGTSNPNLYWYRQAAGRGLQLLFYSVGIGQISSEVPQNLSASRPQDRQFILSSKKLLLSDSGFYLCAWSPGTGGPGANVLTFGAGSRLTVL.

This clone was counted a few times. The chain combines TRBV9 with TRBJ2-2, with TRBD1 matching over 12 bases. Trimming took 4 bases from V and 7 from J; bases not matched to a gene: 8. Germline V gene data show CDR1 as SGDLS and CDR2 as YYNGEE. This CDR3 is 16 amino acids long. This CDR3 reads CASSSPGQGAFGELFF. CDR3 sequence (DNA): TGTGCCAGCAGCTCCCCGGGACAGGGGGCCTTCGGGGAGCTGTTTTTT.

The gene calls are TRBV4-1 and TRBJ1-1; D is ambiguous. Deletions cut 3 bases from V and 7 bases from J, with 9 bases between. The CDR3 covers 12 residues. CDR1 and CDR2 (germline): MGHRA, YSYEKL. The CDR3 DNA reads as TGCGCCAGCAGCCAGGAGGGCATTGAAGCTTTCTTT. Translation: CASSQEGIEAFF.

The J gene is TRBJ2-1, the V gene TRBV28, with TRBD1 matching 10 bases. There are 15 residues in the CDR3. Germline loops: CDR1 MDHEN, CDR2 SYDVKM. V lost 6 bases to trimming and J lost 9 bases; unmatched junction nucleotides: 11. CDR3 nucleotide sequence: TGTGCCAGCAGCGCGACCGGGACAGGGGACGGTGAGCAGTTCTTC. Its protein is CASSATGTGDGEQFF.